This T cell receptor (beta chain) is drawn from a study of control samples from healthy donors and cancer patients. V lost 5 bases, J lost 5 bases, and 18 bases lay in between. Germline-derived CDR1 and CDR2 are SEHNR and FQNEAQ (reference sequence). The CDR3 spans 15 residues. TCRdb's copy holds only in-frame clones and misses some; the assay was immunoSEQ multiplex PCR. This table holds about 120,000 clones, 80% to 90% found once. The sequence derives from a man aged 45-65 years in good health. Sequenced input: blood. This rearrangement joins TRBV7-9 to TRBJ1-1; maybe TRBD1 (5 bases). The CDR3 loop reads CASSNSGGEGTEAFF. CDR3 bases: TGTGCCAGCAGCAACTCTGGAGGGGAAGGAACTGAAGCTTTCTTT.